This T cell receptor (beta chain) was observed in a study of cytomegalovirus exposure and HLA in healthy donors. Study at large: Tens of millions of unique TCRs from HLA-typed donors made up an early data release. Of the donors genotyped, several hundred in all, 65% to 90% fell in the Caucasian-associated ancestry cluster.

Study-wide findings and caveats: Three CMV-associated chains were confirmed in vitro to be specific for CMV antigens. A list of 164 TCR beta chains associated with cytomegalovirus was given.

The PCR made use of 60 Vbeta and 13 Jbeta primers. Measured with immunoSEQ multiplex PCR; TCRdb has only the in-frame clones, and not every one. The sample carries 150,000 to 200,000 clones, just under 85% recorded once. For this clone: The antigen is undetermined.

The CDR3 totals 13 residues. The V and J ends lost 10 bases and 4 bases, in that order; junction bases with no gene match: 8. Germline V gene data show CDR1 as SNHLY and CDR2 as FYNNEI. The rearrangement links TRBV2 to TRBJ2-5; 8 positions agree with TRBD1. This clonotype originated in a girl between 5 and 17 years old in good health and CMV-seropositive. The sample was PBMCs. The CDR3, as DNA: TGTGCCACGGACAGGGTGGGGGCAGAGACCCAGTACTTC. Protein: CATDRVGAETQYF.